Sequencing of this T cell receptor (beta chain) was carried out in a study of shared clonotypes between healthy human individuals. Study-level information: Donors consisted of two women and a few men between 18 and 49.

Data came from immunoSEQ multiplex PCR; TCRdb stores just in-frame clones and leaves some out. The sample has more than 2,000,000 clones, 80% to 95% seen once. V shed 3 bases and J shed 4 bases, with 14 bases lying between them. Germline V CDR1 and CDR2: SGHTA, FQGNSA. The CDR3 is made up of 15 amino acids. The sequenced sample consisted of naive CD4+ T cells from PBMCs. Subset in this sample: CD45RA+ positively selected. The chain is built from TRBV7-2 and TRBJ2-3; D is perhaps TRBD2 (6 bases). The receptor was derived from a man aged 18 to 29 in good health. Some clones in this sample may be carry-over from other donors' samples. The CDR3 bases are TGTGCCAGCAGCTTTGACGGGAGTCTGGCAGATACGCAGTATTTT. As protein: CASSFDGSLADTQYF.